This T cell receptor beta chain stems from a study of circulating tumor DNA in untreated peripheral T-cell lymphoma. TCRdb's copy holds only in-frame clones and misses some; the assay was immunoSEQ multiplex PCR. Among approximately 1,100 clones listed, approximately 80% were seen once. This tumor tissue came from a pretreatment baseline collection. This clonotype was obtained from a human donor with peripheral T-cell lymphoma. The sample taken for sequencing was tumor tissue.

The CDR3: CAWSGGAFRQFF. Written as DNA, the CDR3 is TGTGCCTGGAGCGGGGGGGCCTTTAGACAGTTCTTC. The gene calls are TRBV30 and TRBJ2-1; TRBD2 agrees at 8 bases. The V and J ends lost 3 bases and 13 bases, in that order; junction bases with no gene match: 8. The CDR3 contains 12 residues. Germline lookup yields CDR1 GTSNPN and CDR2 SVGIG (reference sequence). Together with reference TRBV30 and TRBJ2-1, the CDR3 gives the full variable domain: SQTIHQWPATLVQPVGSPLSLECTVEGTSNPNLYWYRQAAGRGLQLLFYSVGIGQISSEVPQNLSASRPQDRQFILSSKKLLLSDSGFYLCAWSGGAFRQFFGPGTRLTVL.